This T cell receptor (beta chain) was observed in a study of radiotherapy plus CTLA-4 blockade in lung cancer. The CDR3 runs to 14 residues. This clone appeared a few times. Produced via immunoSEQ multiplex PCR; TCRdb's table is partial and in-frame only. The sample holds about 43,000 clones; less than 75% are singletons and the top ten take over 20%. The chain is built from TRBV21-1 and TRBJ1-1; the table names TRBD1, a call not compared with the DNA. TRBV21-1 is recorded as a pseudogene. The source is a human donor with non-small cell lung cancer who had a partial response to radiotherapy plus ipilimumab. Here the sequenced sample was peripheral blood, taken from a patient treated with radiotherapy plus ipilimumab. The CDR3 sequence is CASRAPGDDTEAFF. CDR3 DNA: TGTGCCAGCAGAGCTCCAGGGGATGACACTGAAGCTTTCTTT.